This T cell receptor beta chain was recorded in a study of T cell responses to AZD1222 COVID-19 vaccine. Study outcomes and limitations: The study reported that nearly half of spike-specific TCRs target unmutated variant regions.

This CDR3 region has 11 residues. Trimming cost V 7 bases and J 0 bases, with 6 bases left between them. The germline V gene encodes CDR1 DFQATT and CDR2 SNEGSKA (reference sequence). A note on this clone: Its antigen is not known.

Second-dose timings of about 4 or about 12 weeks were pooled. Produced via immunoSEQ multiplex PCR; TCRdb's table is partial and in-frame only. The sample has roughly 84,000 clones; 70% to 90% are singletons. This material consisted of peripheral blood, taken 28 days after the second AZD1222 dose. This chain uses TRBV20-1 with TRBJ1-1; the D is unclear. The TCR was taken from an adult who received the AZD1222 COVID-19 vaccine. The CDR3 is CSGPMNTEAFF. CDR3 coding DNA: TGCAGTGGTCCTATGAACACTGAAGCTTTCTTT.